The clone carrying this T cell receptor beta chain appeared once. Trimming removed 4 bases at V and 0 bases at J, with 13 bases between. Germline CDR1 is SGHRS and CDR2 is YFSETQ. There are 16 residues in the CDR3. This record belongs to a study of control samples from healthy donors and cancer patients. Clones were read by immunoSEQ multiplex PCR, and TCRdb kept only the in-frame ones, dropping some. This table has approximately 130,000 clones, approximately 89% appearing once. This sequence joins TRBV5-1 and TRBJ2-2; possible D gene TRBD1, 6 bases. The receptor was isolated from a man aged 55-75 years in good health. Sequencing input: blood. CDR3 DNA: TGCGCCAGCAGCGGAACAGGGCTTACGAACACCGGGGAGCTGTTTTTT. Encoded protein: CASSGTGLTNTGELFF.